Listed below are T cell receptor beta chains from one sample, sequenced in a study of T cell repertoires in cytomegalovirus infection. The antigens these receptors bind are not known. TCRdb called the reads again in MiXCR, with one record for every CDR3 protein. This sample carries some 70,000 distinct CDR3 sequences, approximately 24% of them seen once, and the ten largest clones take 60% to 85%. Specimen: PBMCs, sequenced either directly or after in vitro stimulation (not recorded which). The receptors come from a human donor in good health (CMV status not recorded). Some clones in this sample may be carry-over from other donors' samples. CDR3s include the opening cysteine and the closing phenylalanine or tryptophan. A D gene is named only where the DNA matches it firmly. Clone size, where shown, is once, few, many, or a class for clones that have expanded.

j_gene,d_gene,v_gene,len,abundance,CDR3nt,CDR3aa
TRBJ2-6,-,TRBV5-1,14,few,TGCGCCAGCAGCCCCACCTCTGGGGCCAACGTCCTGACTTTC,CASSPTSGANVLTF
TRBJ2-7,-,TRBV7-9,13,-,TGTGCCAGCAGTCAAATGGGGGTCTACGAGCAGTACTTC,CASSQMGVYEQYF
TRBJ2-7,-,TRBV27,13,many,TGTGCCAGCAGTTCAACAGGGTGGCACGAGCAGTACTTC,CASSSTGWHEQYF
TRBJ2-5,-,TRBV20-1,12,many,TGCAGTGCTAGTCTTAGGACAGAGACCCAGTACTTC,CSASLRTETQYF
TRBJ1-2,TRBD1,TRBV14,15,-,TGTGCCAGCAGCCCCCGGGACAGCGTTAACTATGGCTACACCTTC,CASSPRDSVNYGYTF
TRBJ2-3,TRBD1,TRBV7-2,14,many,TGTGCCAGCAGCTCGGGACAGATCACAGATACGCAGTATTTT,CASSSGQITDTQYF
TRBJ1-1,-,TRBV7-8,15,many,TGTGCCAGCAGCTTCTGGACAGCTTTGGACTCTGAAGCTTTCTTT,CASSFWTALDSEAFF
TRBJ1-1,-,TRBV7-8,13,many,TGTGCCAGCAGCCAGAAATTGAACACTGAAGCTTTCTTT,CASSQKLNTEAFF
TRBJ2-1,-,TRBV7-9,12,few,TGTGCCAGCAGCTTTGACTCGGAGGAGCAGTTCTTC,CASSFDSEEQFF
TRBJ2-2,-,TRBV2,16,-,TGTGCCAGCAGTGTTCGAGGGCAGCCGAACACCGGGGAGCTGTTTTTT,CASSVRGQPNTGELFF